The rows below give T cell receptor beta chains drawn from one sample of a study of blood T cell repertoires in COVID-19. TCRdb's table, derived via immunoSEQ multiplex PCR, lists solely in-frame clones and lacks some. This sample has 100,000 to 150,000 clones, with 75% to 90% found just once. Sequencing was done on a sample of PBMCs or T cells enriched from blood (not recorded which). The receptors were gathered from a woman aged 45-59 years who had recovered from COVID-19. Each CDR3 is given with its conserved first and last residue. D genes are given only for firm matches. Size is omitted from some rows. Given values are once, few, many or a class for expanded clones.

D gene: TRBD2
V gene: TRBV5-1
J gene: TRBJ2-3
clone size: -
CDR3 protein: CASSLGTSGGALADTQYF
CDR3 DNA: TGCGCCAGCAGCTTAGGGACTAGCGGGGGGGCTTTGGCAGATACGCAGTATTTT

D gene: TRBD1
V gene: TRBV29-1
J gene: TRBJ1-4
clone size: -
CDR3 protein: CSVGTGLEKLFF
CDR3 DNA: TGCAGCGTTGGGACAGGGCTTGAAAAACTGTTTTTT

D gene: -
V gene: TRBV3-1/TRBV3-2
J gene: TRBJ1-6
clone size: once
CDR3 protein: CASSQDGGSSYNSPLHF
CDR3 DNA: TGTGCCAGCAGCCAAGATGGGGGGAGCTCCTATAATTCACCCCTCCACTTT

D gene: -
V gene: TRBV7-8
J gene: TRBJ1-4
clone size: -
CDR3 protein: CASSSEVTRYNEKLFF
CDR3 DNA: TGTGCCAGCAGCTCGGAGGTAACACGCTATAATGAAAAACTGTTTTTT

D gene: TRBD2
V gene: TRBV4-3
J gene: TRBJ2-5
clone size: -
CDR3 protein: CASSPGLAGVETQYF
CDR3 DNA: TGCGCCAGCAGCCCCGGGCTAGCGGGGGTTGAGACCCAGTACTTC

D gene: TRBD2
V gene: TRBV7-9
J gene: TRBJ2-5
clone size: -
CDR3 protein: CASRLGLAEETQYF
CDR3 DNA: TGTGCCAGCAGACTCGGACTAGCGGAAGAGACCCAGTACTTC

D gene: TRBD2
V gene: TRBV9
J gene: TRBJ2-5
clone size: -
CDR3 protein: CASSVGGGAQETQYF
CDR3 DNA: TGTGCCAGCAGCGTAGGCGGGGGGGCTCAAGAGACCCAGTACTTC

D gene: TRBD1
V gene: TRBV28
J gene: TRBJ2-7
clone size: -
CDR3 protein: CASSGPDRGREQYF
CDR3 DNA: TGTGCCAGCAGTGGCCCGGACAGGGGTCGGGAGCAGTACTTC

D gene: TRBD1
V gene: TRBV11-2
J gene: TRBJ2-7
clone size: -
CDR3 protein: CASSPGQGAAYEQYF
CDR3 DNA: TGTGCCAGCAGCCCGGGACAGGGGGCCGCCTACGAGCAGTACTTC

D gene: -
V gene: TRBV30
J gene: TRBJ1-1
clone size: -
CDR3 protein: CAWSTGRAVNTEAFF
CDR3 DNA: TGTGCCTGGAGTACAGGCAGGGCTGTGAACACTGAAGCTTTCTTT

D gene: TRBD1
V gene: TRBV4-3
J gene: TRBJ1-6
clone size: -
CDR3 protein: CASSQVWVRGTLSYNSPLHF
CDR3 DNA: TGCGCCAGCAGCCAAGTTTGGGTCAGGGGGACGTTAAGCTATAATTCACCCCTCCACTTT

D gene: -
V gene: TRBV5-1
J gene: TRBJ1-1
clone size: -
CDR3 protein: CASSLFVGEEGAFF
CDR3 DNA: TGCGCCAGCAGCTTGTTTGTCGGGGAGGAGGGAGCTTTCTTT

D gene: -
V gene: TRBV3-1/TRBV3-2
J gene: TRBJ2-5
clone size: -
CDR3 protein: CASSSGGGGTETQYF
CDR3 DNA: TGTGCCAGCAGCTCGGGCGGCGGGGGCACCGAGACCCAGTACTTC

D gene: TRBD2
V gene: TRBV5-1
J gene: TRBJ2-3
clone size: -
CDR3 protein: CASSLTSGTPDTQYF
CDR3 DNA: TGCGCCAGCAGCTTGACTAGCGGGACGCCAGATACGCAGTATTTT

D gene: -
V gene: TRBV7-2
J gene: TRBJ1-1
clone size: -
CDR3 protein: CASSPDLERTEAFF
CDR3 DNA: TGTGCCAGCAGCCCCGATTTGGAGAGAACTGAAGCTTTCTTT

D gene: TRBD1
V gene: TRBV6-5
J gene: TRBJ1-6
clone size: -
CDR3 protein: CASTQGRGNSPLHF
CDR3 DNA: TGTGCCAGCACCCAAGGCAGGGGGAATTCACCCCTCCACTTT

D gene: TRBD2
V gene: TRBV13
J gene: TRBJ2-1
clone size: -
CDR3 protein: CASSLGLGVAGANNEQFF
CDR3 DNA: TGTGCCAGCAGCTTAGGCCTGGGGGTAGCGGGGGCGAACAATGAGCAGTTCTTC

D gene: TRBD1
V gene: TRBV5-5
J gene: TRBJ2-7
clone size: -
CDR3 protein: CASSLGDRVDEQYF
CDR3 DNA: TGTGCCAGCAGCTTGGGGGACAGGGTAGACGAGCAGTACTTC

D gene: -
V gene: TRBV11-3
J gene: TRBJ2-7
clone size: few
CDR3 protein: CASSARDPWEQYF
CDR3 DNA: TGTGCCAGCAGCGCGCGGGACCCGTGGGAGCAGTACTTC

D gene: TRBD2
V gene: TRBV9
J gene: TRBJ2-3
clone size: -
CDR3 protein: CASGREPDTQYF
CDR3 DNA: TGTGCCAGCGGGAGGGAGCCAGATACGCAGTATTTT

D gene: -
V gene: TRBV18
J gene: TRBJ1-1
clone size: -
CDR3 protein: CASSPGLGAVATEAFF
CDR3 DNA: TGTGCCAGCTCACCTGGGTTGGGGGCGGTTGCCACTGAAGCTTTCTTT

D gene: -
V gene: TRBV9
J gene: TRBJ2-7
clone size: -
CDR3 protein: CASSVTASTSYEQYF
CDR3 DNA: TGTGCCAGCAGCGTAACTGCCTCTACCTCCTACGAGCAGTACTTC

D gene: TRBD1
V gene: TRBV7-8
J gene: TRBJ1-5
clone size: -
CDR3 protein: CASSPGQVNQPQHF
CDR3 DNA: TGTGCCAGCAGCCCTGGACAGGTTAATCAGCCCCAGCATTTT

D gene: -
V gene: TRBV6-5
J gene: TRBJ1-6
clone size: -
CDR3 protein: CASTKTGSNSPLHF
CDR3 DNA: TGTGCCAGCACTAAAACAGGGTCCAATTCACCCCTCCACTTT

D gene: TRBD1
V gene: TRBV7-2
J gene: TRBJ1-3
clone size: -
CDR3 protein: CASAGTGITGNTIYF
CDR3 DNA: TGTGCCAGCGCGGGGACAGGGATAACTGGAAACACCATATATTTT

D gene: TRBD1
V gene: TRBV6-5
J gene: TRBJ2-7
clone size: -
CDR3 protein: CASSYGQGDYEQYF
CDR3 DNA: TGTGCCAGCAGTTACGGACAGGGAGACTACGAGCAGTACTTC

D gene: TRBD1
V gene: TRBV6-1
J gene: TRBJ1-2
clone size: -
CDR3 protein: CASSETQGAFGYTF
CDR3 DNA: TGTGCCAGCAGTGAAACACAGGGGGCTTTTGGCTACACCTTC

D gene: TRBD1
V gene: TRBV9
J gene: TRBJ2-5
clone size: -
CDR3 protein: CASSLGQDAGTQYF
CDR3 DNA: TGTGCCAGCAGCCTGGGACAGGACGCGGGGACCCAGTACTTC

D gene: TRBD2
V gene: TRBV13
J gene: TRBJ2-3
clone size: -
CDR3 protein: CASSLRGGGTDTQYF
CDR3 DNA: TGTGCCAGCAGCTTACGTGGCGGGGGTACAGATACGCAGTATTTT

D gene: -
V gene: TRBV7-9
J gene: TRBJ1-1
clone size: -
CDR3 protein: CASTTYGGTGGTEAFF
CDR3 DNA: TGTGCCAGCACCACCTATGGGGGTACGGGGGGCACTGAAGCTTTCTTT

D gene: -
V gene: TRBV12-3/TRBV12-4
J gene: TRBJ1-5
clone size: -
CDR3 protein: CASSFGQQPQHF
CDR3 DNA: TGTGCCAGCAGTTTCGGACAGCAGCCCCAGCATTTT

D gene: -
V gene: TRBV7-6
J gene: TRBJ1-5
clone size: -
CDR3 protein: CASSLALEGQGYQPQHF
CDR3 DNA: TGTGCCAGCAGCTTAGCGCTTGAAGGGCAGGGATATCAGCCCCAGCATTTT

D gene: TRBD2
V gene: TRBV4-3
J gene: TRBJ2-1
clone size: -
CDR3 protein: CASSQEGSSGGALYNEQFF
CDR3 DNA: TGCGCCAGCAGCCAAGAGGGGTCTAGCGGGGGGGCACTCTACAATGAGCAGTTCTTC

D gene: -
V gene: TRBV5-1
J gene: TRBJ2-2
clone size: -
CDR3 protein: CARSGQGGNTGELFF
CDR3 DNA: TGCGCCCGCAGCGGGCAGGGGGGGAACACCGGGGAGCTGTTTTTT

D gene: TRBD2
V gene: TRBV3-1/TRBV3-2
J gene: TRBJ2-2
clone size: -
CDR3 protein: CASSQVPGLGSLAAISGELFF
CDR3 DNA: TGTGCCAGCAGCCAAGTCCCGGGGTTGGGGTCACTAGCGGCCATCAGCGGGGAGCTGTTTTTT

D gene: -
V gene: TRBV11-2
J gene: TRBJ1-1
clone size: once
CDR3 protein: CASSPRTDTEAFF
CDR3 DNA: TGTGCCAGCAGCCCAAGGACAGACACTGAAGCTTTCTTT

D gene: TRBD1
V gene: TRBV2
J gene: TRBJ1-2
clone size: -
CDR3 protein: CASSQQGTGLRYTF
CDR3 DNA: TGTGCCAGCAGCCAGCAGGGGACAGGCCTACGCTACACCTTC

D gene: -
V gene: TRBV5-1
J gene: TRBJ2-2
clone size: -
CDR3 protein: CASSFTGGLGTGELFF
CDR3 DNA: TGCGCCAGCAGCTTTACAGGAGGGCTAGGGACCGGGGAGCTGTTTTTT

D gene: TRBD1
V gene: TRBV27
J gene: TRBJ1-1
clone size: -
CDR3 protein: CASSIQGVSEAFF
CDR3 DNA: TGTGCCAGCAGCATTCAGGGGGTATCGGAAGCTTTCTTT

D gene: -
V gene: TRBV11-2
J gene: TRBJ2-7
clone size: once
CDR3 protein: CASRRAGQAPEQYF
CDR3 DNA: TGTGCCAGCAGGCGAGCTGGGCAGGCTCCAGAGCAGTACTTC

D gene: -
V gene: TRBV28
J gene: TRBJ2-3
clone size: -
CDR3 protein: CASSLNMPGTQYF
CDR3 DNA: TGTGCCAGCAGTTTGAATATGCCCGGTACGCAGTATTTT

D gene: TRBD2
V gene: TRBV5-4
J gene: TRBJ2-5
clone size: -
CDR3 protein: CASSSVGGTPYQETQYF
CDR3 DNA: TGTGCCAGCAGCTCGGTGGGGGGGACGCCGTACCAAGAGACCCAGTACTTC

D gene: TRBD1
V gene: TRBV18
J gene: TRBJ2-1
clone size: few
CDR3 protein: CASSPADRGGEQFF
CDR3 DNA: TGTGCCAGCTCACCAGCAGACAGGGGTGGTGAGCAGTTCTTC